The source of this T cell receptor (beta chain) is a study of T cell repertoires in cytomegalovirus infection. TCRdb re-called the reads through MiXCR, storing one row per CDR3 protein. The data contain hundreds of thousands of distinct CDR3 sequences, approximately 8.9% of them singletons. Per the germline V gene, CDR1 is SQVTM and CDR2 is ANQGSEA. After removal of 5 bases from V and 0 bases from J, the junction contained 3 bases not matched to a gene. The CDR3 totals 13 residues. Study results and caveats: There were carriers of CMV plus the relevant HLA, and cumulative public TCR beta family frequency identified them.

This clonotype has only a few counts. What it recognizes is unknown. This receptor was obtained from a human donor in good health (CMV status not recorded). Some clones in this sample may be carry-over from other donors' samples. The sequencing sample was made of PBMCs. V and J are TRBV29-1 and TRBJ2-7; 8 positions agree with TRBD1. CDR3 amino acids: CSVRQGLSYEQYF. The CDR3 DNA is TGCAGCGTTCGACAGGGGCTCTCCTACGAGCAGTACTTC.